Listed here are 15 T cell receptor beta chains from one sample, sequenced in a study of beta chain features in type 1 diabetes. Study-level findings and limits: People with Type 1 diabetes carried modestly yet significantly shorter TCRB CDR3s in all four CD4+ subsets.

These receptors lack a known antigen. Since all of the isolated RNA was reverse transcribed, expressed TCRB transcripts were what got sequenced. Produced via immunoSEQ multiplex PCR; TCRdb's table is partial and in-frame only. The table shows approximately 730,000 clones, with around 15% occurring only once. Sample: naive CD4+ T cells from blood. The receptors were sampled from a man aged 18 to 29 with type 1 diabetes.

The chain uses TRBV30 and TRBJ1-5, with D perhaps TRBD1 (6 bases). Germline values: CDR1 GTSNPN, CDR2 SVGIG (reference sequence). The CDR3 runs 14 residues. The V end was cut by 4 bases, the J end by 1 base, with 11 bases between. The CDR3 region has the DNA TGTGCCTGGACAATGGGACAAAGCAATCAGCCCCAGCATTTT. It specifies CAWTMGQSNQPQHF.

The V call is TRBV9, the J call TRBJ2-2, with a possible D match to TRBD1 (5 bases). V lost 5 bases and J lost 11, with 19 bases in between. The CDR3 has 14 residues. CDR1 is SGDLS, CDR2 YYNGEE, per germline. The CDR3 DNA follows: TGTGCCAGCAGGGAAGACAGACCTACACCCGAGCTGTTTTTT. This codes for CASREDRPTPELFF.

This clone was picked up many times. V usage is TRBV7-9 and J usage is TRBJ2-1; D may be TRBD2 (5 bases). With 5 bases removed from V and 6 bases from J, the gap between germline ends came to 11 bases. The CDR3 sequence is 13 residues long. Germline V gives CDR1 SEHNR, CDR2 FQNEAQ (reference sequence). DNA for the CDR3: TGTGCCAGCAGCCCCGGACTTTTCAATGAGCAGTTCTTC. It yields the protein CASSPGLFNEQFF.

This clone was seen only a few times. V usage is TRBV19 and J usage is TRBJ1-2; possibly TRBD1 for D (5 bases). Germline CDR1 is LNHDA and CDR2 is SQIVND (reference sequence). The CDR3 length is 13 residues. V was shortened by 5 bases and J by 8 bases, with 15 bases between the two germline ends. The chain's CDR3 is CASSESGAGGYTF. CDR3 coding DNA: TGTGCCAGTAGTGAGAGCGGGGCTGGAGGCTACACCTTC.

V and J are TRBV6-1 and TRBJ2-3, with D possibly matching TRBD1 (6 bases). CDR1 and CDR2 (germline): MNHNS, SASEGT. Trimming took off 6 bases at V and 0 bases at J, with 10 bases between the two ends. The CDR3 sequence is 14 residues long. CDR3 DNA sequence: TGTGCCAGCAGCATACAGGGCAGCACAGATACGCAGTATTTT. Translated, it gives CASSIQGSTDTQYF.

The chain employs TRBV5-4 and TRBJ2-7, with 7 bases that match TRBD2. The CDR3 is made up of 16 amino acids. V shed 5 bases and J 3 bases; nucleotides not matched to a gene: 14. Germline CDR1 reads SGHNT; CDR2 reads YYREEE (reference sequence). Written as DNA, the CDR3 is TGTGCCAGCAGTTCGGGAGGAGGGACCCCTAGCTACGAGCAGTACTTC. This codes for CASSSGGGTPSYEQYF.

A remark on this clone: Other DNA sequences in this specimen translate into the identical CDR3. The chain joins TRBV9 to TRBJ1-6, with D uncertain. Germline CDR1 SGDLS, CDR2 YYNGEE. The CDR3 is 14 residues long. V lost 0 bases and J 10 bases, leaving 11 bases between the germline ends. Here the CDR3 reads CASSVDSRESPLHF. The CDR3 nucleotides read TGTGCCAGCAGCGTAGACAGTAGGGAATCACCCCTCCACTTT. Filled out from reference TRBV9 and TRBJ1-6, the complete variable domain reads DSGVTQTPKHLITATGQRVTLRCSPRSGDLSVYWYQQSLDQGLQFLIQYYNGEERAKGNILERFSAQQFPDLHSELNLSSLELGDSALYFCASSVDSRESPLHFGNGTRLTVT.

The CDR3 here is CASSPRQGPLNEQFF. CDR3 nucleotides: TGTGCCAGCAGTCCCCGACAGGGCCCCTTGAATGAGCAGTTCTTC. The gene calls are TRBV27 and TRBJ2-1, with 7 bases fitting TRBD1. The V and J ends lost 5 bases and 7 bases, in that order; junction bases with no gene match: 11. The CDR3 extends over 15 amino acids. The germline V gene encodes CDR1 MNHEY and CDR2 SMNVEV (reference sequence).

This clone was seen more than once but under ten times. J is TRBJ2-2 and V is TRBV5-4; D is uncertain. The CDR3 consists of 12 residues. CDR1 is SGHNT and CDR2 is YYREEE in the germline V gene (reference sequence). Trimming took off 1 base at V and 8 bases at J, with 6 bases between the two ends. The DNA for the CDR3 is TGTGCCAGCAGCTTGAATGAGGGGGAGCTGTTTTTT. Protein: CASSLNEGELFF.

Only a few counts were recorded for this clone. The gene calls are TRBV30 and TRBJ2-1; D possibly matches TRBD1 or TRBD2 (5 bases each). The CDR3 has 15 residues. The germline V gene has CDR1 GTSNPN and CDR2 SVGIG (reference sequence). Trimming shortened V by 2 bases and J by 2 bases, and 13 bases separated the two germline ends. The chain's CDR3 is CAWSSLTGPYNEQFF. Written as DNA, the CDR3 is TGTGCCTGGAGTTCCCTGACGGGGCCCTACAATGAGCAGTTCTTC.

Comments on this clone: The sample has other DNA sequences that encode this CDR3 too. CDR3 sequence reads: CSVDRVGTEAFF. CDR3 in DNA: TGCAGCGTTGACAGGGTGGGCACTGAAGCTTTCTTT. The V and J genes are TRBV29-1 and TRBJ1-1; a weak D match, TRBD1 (5 bases). The CDR3 runs 12 residues. Between the trimmed V and J ends, which lost 3 bases and 4 bases, there was a span of 9 bases. Germline lookup yields CDR1 SQVTM and CDR2 ANQGSEA.

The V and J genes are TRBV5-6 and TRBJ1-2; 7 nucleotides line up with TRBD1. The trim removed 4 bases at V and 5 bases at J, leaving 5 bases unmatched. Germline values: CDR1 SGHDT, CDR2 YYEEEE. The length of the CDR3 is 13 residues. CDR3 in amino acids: CASSEGQPYGYTF. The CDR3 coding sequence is TGTGCCAGCAGCGAGGGACAGCCTTATGGCTACACCTTC.

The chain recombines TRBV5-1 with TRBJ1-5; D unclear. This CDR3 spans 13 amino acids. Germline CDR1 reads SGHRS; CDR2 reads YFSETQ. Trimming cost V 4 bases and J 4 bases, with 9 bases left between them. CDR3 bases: TGCGCCAGCAGCCCAGACCCTAATCAGCCCCAGCATTTT. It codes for CASSPDPNQPQHF.

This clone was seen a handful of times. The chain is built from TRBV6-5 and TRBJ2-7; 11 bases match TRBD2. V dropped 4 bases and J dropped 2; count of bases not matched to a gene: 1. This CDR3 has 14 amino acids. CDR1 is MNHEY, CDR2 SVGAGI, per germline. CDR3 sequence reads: CASSFSGGAYEQYF. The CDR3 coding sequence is TGTGCCAGCAGTTTTAGCGGGGGGGCCTACGAGCAGTACTTC.

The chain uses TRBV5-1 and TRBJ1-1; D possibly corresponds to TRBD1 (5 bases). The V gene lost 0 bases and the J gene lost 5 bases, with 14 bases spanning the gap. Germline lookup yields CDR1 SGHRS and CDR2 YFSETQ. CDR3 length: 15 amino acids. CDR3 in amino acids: CASSLEGGGQTEAFF. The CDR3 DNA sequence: TGCGCCAGCAGCTTGGAAGGCGGGGGTCAGACTGAAGCTTTCTTT.